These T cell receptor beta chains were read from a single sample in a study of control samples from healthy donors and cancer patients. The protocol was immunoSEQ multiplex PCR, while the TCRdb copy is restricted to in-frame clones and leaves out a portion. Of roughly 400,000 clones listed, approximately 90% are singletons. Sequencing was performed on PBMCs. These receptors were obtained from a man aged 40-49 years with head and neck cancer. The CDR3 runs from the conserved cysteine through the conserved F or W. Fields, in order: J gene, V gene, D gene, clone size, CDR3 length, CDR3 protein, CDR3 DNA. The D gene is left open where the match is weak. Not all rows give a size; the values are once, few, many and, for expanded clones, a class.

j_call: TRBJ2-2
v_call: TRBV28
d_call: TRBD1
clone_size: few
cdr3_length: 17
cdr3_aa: CASSLWSLGTGPGELFF
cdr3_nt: TGTGCCAGCAGTTTATGGTCCCTTGGGACAGGGCCCGGGGAGCTGTTTTTT

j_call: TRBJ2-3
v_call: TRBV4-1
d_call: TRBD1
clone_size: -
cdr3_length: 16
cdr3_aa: CASSQGRRYRGDTQYF
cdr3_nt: TGCGCCAGCAGCCAAGGGAGGCGGTACAGGGGAGATACGCAGTATTTT

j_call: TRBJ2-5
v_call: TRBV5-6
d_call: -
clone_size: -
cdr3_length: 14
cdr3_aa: CASSLGRHIETQYF
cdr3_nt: TGTGCCAGCAGCCTGGGACGGCACATCGAGACTCAGTACTTC

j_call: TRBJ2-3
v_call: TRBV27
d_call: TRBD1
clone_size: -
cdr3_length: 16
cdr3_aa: CASSFWRQGRTDTQYF
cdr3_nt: TGTGCCAGCAGTTTCTGGAGACAGGGGCGCACAGATACGCAGTATTTT

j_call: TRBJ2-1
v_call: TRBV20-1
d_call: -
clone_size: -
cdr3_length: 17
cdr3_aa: CSASQLATHSSYNEQFF
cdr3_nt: TGCAGTGCTAGTCAGTTGGCGACCCATAGCTCCTACAATGAGCAGTTCTTC

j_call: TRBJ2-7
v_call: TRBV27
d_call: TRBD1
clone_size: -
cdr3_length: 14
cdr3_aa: CASSLRSTGHEQYF
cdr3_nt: TGTGCCAGCAGTTTACGGTCGACAGGGCACGAGCAGTACTTC

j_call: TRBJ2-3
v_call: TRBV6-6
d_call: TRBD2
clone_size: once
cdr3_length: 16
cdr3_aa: CASRRLAGTSTDTQYF
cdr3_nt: TGTGCCAGCAGGCGACTAGCGGGTACTAGCACAGATACGCAGTATTTT

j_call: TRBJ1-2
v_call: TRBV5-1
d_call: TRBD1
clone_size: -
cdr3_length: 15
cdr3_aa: CASSTGQGAGYGYTF
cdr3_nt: TGCGCCAGCAGCACCGGACAGGGGGCAGGCTATGGCTACACCTTC

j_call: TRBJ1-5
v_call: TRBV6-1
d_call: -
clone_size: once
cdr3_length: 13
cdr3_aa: CASSDPGTQPQHF
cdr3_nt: TGTGCCAGCAGTGACCCAGGGACTCAGCCCCAGCATTTT

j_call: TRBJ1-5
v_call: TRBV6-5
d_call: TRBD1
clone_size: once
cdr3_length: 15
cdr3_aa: CASRTGQGVGQPQHF
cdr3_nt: TGTGCCAGCAGGACGGGACAGGGGGTTGGCCAGCCCCAGCATTTT

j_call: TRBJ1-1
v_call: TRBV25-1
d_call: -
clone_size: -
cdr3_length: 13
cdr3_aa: CASRTEVNTEAFF
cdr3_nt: TGTGCCAGCAGGACCGAGGTGAACACTGAAGCTTTCTTT

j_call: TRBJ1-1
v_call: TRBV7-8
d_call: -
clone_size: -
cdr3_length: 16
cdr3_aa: CASSLGRTAPGTEAFF
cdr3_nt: TGTGCCAGCAGCCTAGGGAGGACCGCACCGGGCACTGAAGCTTTCTTT

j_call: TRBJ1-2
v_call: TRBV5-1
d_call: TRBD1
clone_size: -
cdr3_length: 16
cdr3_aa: CASSIAEQGAQEGYTF
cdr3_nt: TGCGCCAGCAGCATAGCTGAACAGGGGGCGCAGGAAGGCTACACCTTC

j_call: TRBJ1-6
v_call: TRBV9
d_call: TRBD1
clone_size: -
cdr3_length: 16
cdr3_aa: CASSAGNGQGNSPLHF
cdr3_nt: TGTGCCAGCAGCGCCGGGAACGGACAGGGGAATTCACCCCTCCACTTT

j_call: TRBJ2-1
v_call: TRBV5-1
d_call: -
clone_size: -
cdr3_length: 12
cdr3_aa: CASSLGRNEQFF
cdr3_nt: TGCGCCAGCAGCTTGGGGAGAAATGAGCAGTTCTTC

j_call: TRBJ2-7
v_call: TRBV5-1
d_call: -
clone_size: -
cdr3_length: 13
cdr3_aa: CASSIFGSYEQYF
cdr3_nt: TGCGCCAGCAGCATATTCGGATCCTACGAGCAGTACTTC

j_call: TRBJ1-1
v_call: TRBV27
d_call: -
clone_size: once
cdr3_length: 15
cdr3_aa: CASIRWEGVNTEAFF
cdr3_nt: TGTGCCAGCATCCGTTGGGAGGGGGTGAACACTGAAGCTTTCTTT

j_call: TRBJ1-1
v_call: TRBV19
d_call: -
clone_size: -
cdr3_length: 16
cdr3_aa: CASRHEGGRQDTEAFF
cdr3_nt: TGTGCCAGTCGACACGAGGGGGGCAGACAGGACACTGAAGCTTTCTTT

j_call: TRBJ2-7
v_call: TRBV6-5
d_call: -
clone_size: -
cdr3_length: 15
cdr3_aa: CASSYSAVSSYEQYF
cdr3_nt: TGTGCCAGCAGTTACTCCGCGGTTAGCTCCTACGAGCAGTACTTC

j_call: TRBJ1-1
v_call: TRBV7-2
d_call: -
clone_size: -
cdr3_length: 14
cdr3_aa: CASSLMTANTEAFF
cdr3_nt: TGTGCCAGCAGCTTAATGACAGCCAACACTGAAGCTTTCTTT

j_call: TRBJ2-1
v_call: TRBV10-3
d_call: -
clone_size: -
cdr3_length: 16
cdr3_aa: CAISESVAGAYNEQFF
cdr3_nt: TGTGCCATCAGTGAGTCAGTTGCAGGGGCCTACAATGAGCAGTTCTTC

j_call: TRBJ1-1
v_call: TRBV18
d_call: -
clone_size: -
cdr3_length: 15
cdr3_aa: CASSPVRELNTEAFF
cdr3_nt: TGTGCCAGCTCACCCGTAAGGGAATTGAACACTGAAGCTTTCTTT

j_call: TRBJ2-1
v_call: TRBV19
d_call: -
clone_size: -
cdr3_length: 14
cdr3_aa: CASSTAGHYNEQFF
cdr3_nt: TGTGCCAGTAGTACCGCGGGCCACTACAATGAGCAGTTCTTC

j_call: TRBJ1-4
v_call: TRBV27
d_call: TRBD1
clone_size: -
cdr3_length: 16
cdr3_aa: CASSSTDRGSNEKLFF
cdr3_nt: TGTGCCAGCAGTAGTACGGACAGGGGCTCTAATGAAAAACTGTTTTTT

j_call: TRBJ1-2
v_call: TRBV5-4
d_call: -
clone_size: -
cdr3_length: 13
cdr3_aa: CASSLTGLYGYTF
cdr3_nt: TGTGCCAGCAGCTTGACGGGCCTCTATGGCTACACCTTC

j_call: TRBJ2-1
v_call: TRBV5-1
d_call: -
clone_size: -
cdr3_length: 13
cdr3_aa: CASKLAEANEQFF
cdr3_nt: TGCGCCAGCAAGTTAGCGGAGGCCAATGAGCAGTTCTTC

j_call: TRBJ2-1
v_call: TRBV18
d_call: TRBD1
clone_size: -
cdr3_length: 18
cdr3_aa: CASSPILRPGGLGNEQFF
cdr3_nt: TGTGCCAGCTCACCAATACTTAGACCAGGGGGTTTGGGCAATGAGCAGTTCTTC

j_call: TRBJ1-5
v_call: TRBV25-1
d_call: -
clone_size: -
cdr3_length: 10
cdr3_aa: CASSSLAQHF
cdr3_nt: TGTGCCAGCAGTTCCCTCGCCCAGCATTTT

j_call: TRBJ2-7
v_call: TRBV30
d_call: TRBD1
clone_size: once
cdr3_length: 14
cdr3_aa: CAWYRDRDNYEQYF
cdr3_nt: TGTGCCTGGTACCGGGACAGGGACAACTACGAGCAGTACTTC

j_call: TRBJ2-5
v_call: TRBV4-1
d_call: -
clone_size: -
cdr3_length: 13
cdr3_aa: CASSLARQETQYF
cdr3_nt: TGCGCCAGCAGCCTGGCTAGACAAGAGACCCAGTACTTC

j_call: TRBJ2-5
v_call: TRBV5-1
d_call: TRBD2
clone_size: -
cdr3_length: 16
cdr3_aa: CASSPEVAGPQETQYF
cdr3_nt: TGCGCCAGCAGCCCGGAAGTAGCGGGACCCCAAGAGACCCAGTACTTC

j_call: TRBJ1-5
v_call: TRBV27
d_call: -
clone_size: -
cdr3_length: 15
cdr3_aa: CASSPRVSSNQPQHF
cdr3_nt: TGTGCCAGCAGTCCCCGGGTCTCTAGCAATCAGCCCCAGCATTTT

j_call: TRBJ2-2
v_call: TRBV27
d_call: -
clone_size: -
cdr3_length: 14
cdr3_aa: CASRRTDPSGELFF
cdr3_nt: TGTGCCAGCAGACGGACGGACCCCTCCGGGGAGCTGTTTTTT

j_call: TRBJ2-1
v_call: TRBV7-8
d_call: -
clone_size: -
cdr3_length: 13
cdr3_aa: CASSLGRDNEQFF
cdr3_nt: TGTGCCAGCAGCTTAGGACGAGACAATGAGCAGTTCTTC

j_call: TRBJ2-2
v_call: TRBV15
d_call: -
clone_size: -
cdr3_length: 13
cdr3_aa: CATSRDRSGELFF
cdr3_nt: TGTGCCACCAGCAGAGACAGATCCGGGGAGCTGTTTTTT

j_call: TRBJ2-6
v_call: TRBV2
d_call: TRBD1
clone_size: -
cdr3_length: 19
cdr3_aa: CASSVARDSTPSGANVLTF
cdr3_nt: TGTGCCAGCAGTGTGGCCCGGGACAGCACTCCATCTGGGGCCAACGTCCTGACTTTC

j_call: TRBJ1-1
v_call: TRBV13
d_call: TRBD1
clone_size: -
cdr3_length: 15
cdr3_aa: CASSSSGTGNTEAFF
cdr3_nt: TGTGCCAGCAGCTCATCCGGGACAGGGAACACTGAAGCTTTCTTT

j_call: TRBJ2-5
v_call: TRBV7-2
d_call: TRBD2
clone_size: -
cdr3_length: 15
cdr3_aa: CASINSGGIGKTQYF
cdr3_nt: TGTGCCAGCATTAATAGCGGGGGCATCGGGAAGACCCAGTACTTC

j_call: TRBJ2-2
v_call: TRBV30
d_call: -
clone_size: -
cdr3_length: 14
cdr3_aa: CAWSVGLRDGELFF
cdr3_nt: TGTGCCTGGAGTGTAGGGCTCCGAGACGGGGAGCTGTTTTTT

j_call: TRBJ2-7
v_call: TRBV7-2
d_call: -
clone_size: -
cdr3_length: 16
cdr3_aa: CASSLAEGSGTYEQYF
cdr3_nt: TGTGCCAGCAGCTTAGCGGAGGGAAGCGGCACCTACGAGCAGTACTTC

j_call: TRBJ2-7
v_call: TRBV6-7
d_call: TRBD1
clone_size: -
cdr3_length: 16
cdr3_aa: CASSYYLRTGPYEQYF
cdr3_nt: TGTGCCAGCAGTTACTACTTAAGGACAGGTCCCTACGAGCAGTACTTC

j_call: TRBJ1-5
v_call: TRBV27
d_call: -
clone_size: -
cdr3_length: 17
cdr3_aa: CASSSPGGNLSNQPQHF
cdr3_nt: TGTGCCAGCAGTTCTCCGGGAGGTAACTTGAGCAATCAGCCCCAGCATTTT

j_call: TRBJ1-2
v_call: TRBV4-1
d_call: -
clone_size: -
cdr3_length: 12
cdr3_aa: CASSQDQSGYTF
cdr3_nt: TGCGCCAGCAGCCAAGATCAGAGTGGCTACACCTTC

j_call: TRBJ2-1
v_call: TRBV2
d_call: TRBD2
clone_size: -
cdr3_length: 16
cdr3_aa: CASTVTSGNIGNEQFF
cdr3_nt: TGTGCCAGCACTGTCACTAGCGGGAATATAGGTAATGAGCAGTTCTTC

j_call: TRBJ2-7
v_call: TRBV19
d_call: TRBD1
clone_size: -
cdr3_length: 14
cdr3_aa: CASSSDRGSHEQYF
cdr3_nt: TGTGCCAGTAGTTCGGACAGGGGGTCCCACGAGCAGTACTTC

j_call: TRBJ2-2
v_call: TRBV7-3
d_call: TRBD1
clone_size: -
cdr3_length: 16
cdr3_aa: CASSFTGTGVTGELFF
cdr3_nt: TGTGCCAGCAGCTTTACCGGGACAGGGGTCACCGGGGAGCTGTTTTTT

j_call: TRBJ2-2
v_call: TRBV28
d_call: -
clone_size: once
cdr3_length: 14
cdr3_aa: CASTWDTSTGELFF
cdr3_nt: TGTGCCAGCACCTGGGACACCTCCACCGGGGAGCTGTTTTTT

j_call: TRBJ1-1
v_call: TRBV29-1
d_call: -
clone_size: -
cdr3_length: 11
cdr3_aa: CSAIENTEAFF
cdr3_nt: TGCAGCGCAATAGAAAACACTGAAGCTTTCTTT

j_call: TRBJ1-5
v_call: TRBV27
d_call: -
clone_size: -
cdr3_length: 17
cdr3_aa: CASSLWSPQKLNQPQHF
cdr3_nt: TGTGCCAGCAGTTTATGGAGCCCACAGAAATTAAATCAGCCCCAGCATTTT

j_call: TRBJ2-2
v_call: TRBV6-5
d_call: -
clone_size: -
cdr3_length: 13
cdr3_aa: CASARGNTGELFF
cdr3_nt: TGTGCCAGCGCGCGAGGGAACACCGGGGAGCTGTTTTTT

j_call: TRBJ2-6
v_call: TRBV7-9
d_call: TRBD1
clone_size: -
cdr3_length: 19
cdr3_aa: CASATYGTGLISGANVLTF
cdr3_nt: TGTGCCAGCGCCACCTACGGGACAGGGTTGATCTCTGGGGCCAACGTCCTGACTTTC

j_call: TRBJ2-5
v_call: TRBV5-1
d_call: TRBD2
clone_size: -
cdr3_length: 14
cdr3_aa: CASSRLAGEETQYF
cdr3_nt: TGCGCCAGCAGCCGGCTAGCGGGGGAAGAGACCCAGTACTTC

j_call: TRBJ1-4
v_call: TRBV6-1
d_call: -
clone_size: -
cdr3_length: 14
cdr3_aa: CASSEGTALEKLFF
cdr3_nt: TGTGCCAGCAGTGAAGGGACAGCCCTTGAAAAACTGTTTTTT

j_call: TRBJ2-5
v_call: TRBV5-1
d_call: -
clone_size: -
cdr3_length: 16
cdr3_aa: CASSLGVGTTQETQYF
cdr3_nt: TGCGCCAGCAGCTTGGGGGTCGGGACCACGCAAGAGACCCAGTACTTC

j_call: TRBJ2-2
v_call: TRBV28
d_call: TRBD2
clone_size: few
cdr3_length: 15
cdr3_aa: CATTRSGRNTGELFF
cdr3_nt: TGTGCCACTACCAGAAGCGGGAGGAACACCGGGGAGCTGTTTTTT